This T cell receptor (beta chain) was captured in a study of Ad26.COV2.S vaccination and SARS-CoV-2 variants. Findings of the study overall: The TCR breadth and depth analyses may have understated or missed part of the total T cell responses.

Deletions cut 4 bases from V and 1 base from J, with 11 bases between. This CDR3 contains 15 residues. The germline V gene has CDR1 GTSNPN and CDR2 SVGIG (reference sequence). This clone has a handful of counts. Its antigen is undetermined. As to treatment: around 19 received Ad26.COV2.S at low or high dose, single or two shots; roughly 5 received placebo; per-sample allocation not given. Collection of samples fell on day 63 after the first vaccine or placebo injection. Data came from immunoSEQ multiplex PCR; TCRdb stores just in-frame clones and leaves some out. The sample holds about 680,000 clones; more than 70% are singletons and the top ten take roughly 1.5%.

This sample comprised peripheral blood, obtained in a trial of Ad26.COV2.S vaccine versus placebo. This sequence joins TRBV30 and TRBJ1-6; a possible D gene is TRBD1 (5 bases). This TCR was sampled from a person between 18 and 65 years old who received the Ad26.COV2.S COVID-19 vaccine or a placebo. The CDR3 coding sequence is TGTGCCTGGACAGGGTGGTCATCCTATAATTCACCCCTCCACTTT. Its protein product is CAWTGWSSYNSPLHF.